Below, 9 T cell receptor beta chains from the same sample are listed, as sequenced in a study of blood T cell repertoires in COVID-19. The table came from immunoSEQ multiplex PCR; TCRdb's copy has only in-frame clones and leaves some out. The sample carries more than 100,000 clones, approximately 80% recorded once. The sample was peripheral blood. Source of these receptors: a human donor in a cohort sampled during active or convalescent COVID-19.

This chain connects TRBV6-5 to TRBJ2-1; D is uncertain. The CDR3 spans 14 residues. V shed 5 bases and J shed 2 bases, with 10 bases lying between them. The germline gives CDR1 MNHEY, CDR2 SVGAGI. CDR3 protein: CASSRQAPYNEQFF. The CDR3, as DNA: TGTGCCAGCAGTCGGCAGGCACCCTACAATGAGCAGTTCTTC.

This chain links TRBV7-3 with TRBJ2-7, with D possibly being TRBD1 (5 bases). Trimming left V 7 bases short and J 7 bases short, with 17 bases between. The length of the CDR3 is 13 residues. Per germline, CDR1 SGHTA and CDR2 FQGTGA. The CDR3 is CASIRTTFREQYF. The CDR3 bases are TGTGCCAGCATTCGGACAACTTTCAGGGAGCAGTACTTC.

This sequence joins TRBV5-6 and TRBJ1-1; TRBD1 matches at 9 bases. CDR3 length equals 16 residues. Unmatched junction bases numbered 7, after V lost 0 bases and J lost 4 bases. CDR1 and CDR2 (germline): SGHDT, YYEEEE. CDR3 DNA: TGTGCCAGCAGCTTGGACAGGGGGCTAGTTGGCACTGAAGCTTTCTTT. Amino acids: CASSLDRGLVGTEAFF.

A single count supports this clone. The chain is built from TRBV2 and TRBJ2-2, with a possible D match to TRBD1 (5 bases). Germline CDR1 is SNHLY and CDR2 is FYNNEI. The V gene lost 7 bases and the J gene lost 2 bases, with 14 bases spanning the gap. The CDR3 spans 15 residues. The CDR3 region is CASNWGRINTGELFF. The CDR3 DNA follows: TGTGCCAGCAATTGGGGCAGGATTAACACCGGGGAGCTGTTTTTT.

J is TRBJ1-1 and V is TRBV9; TRBD1 is a possible D gene (5 bases). Trimming shortened V by 3 bases and J by 4 bases, and 13 bases separated the two germline ends. The germline V gene has CDR1 SGDLS and CDR2 YYNGEE. The CDR3 covers 14 residues. CDR3 sequence: CASSGDPGATEAFF. The CDR3 DNA follows: TGTGCCAGCAGCGGGGATCCTGGGGCCACTGAAGCTTTCTTT.

The rearrangement links TRBV28 to TRBJ2-7; possible D gene TRBD1, 5 bases. CDR3 size: 14 residues. V lost 8 bases to trimming and J lost 2 bases, with 16 bases between them. CDR1 is MDHEN, CDR2 SYDVKM, per germline. CDR3 amino acids: CASQGSQSAYEQYF. DNA for the CDR3: TGTGCCAGCCAGGGTTCCCAATCCGCCTACGAGCAGTACTTC.

This sequence joins TRBV7-2 and TRBJ1-3; D is uncertain. There are 13 residues in the CDR3. V was shortened by 5 bases and J by 0 bases, with 5 bases between the two germline ends. Germline V CDR1 and CDR2: SGHTA, FQGNSA. The CDR3 loop is CASSPRSGNTIYF. CDR3 bases: TGTGCCAGCAGCCCTCGCTCTGGAAACACCATATATTTT.

V usage is TRBV19 and J usage is TRBJ2-7; D is unresolved. V lost 3 bases and J 2 bases, leaving 8 bases between the germline ends. Germline assignment: CDR1 LNHDA and CDR2 SQIVND (reference sequence). The CDR3 has 13 amino acids. The CDR3: CASSILGAYEQYF. The CDR3 bases are TGTGCCAGTAGTATTTTAGGAGCCTACGAGCAGTACTTC.

This clone was seen a handful of times. The rearrangement joins TRBV2 to TRBJ2-2; perhaps TRBD2 as D (6 bases). This CDR3 comprises 13 residues. V was pared by 11 bases and J by 2 bases, with 12 bases between. The germline gives CDR1 SNHLY, CDR2 FYNNEI. Here the CDR3 DNA reads TGTGCCCCCTCGGGGGTAAACACCGGGGAGCTGTTTTTT. Encoded protein: CAPSGVNTGELFF.